What follows describes a single TCR beta chain. The method was immunoSEQ multiplex PCR; TCRdb's version includes in-frame clones alone and lacks a portion of them. This sample has about 270,000 clones, with roughly 82% found just once. The sample belongs to a study of control samples from healthy donors and cancer patients. The CDR3 is 14 amino acids. Losses at the gene ends were 5 bases for V and 2 bases for J; bases not matched to a gene: 3. Germline CDR1 is MNHEY and CDR2 is SVGEGT. The genes are TRBV6-2 or TRBV6-3 and TRBJ2-7; 10 bases fit TRBD2. The receptor was isolated from a woman in her sixties or seventies with lung cancer. Sequenced: PBMCs. The CDR3 bases are TGTGCCAGCAGTGATAGCGGGAGGACCTACGAGCAGTACTTC. Protein sequence: CASSDSGRTYEQYF.